Here is one TCR beta chain with its context. As yet, its antigen is unknown. Libraries were prepared by immunoSEQ multiplex PCR; TCRdb keeps only in-frame clonotypes and omits some of them. The repertoire includes about 70,000 clones, around 94% of them detected once, and about 1.5% sits in the top ten. The CDR3 runs to 13 residues. Trimming left V 5 bases short and J 5 bases short, with 10 bases between. CDR1 is LNHDA, CDR2 SQIVND, per germline (reference sequence). These data originate in a study of T cell clonotyping in hematopoietic cell transplantation. Whole-study findings and limits: No sorting was done, leaving CD4 and CD8 contributions mixed.

The sequenced sample was peripheral blood mononuclear cells. The TCR comes from a man in his fifties in good health. Some clones in this sample may be carry-over from other donors' samples. The chain carries TRBV19 and TRBJ1-5; TRBD1 is a possible D gene (6 bases). CDR3 amino acids: CASSQGGHQPQHF. The CDR3 DNA sequence: TGTGCCAGTAGTCAAGGGGGACATCAGCCCCAGCATTTT.